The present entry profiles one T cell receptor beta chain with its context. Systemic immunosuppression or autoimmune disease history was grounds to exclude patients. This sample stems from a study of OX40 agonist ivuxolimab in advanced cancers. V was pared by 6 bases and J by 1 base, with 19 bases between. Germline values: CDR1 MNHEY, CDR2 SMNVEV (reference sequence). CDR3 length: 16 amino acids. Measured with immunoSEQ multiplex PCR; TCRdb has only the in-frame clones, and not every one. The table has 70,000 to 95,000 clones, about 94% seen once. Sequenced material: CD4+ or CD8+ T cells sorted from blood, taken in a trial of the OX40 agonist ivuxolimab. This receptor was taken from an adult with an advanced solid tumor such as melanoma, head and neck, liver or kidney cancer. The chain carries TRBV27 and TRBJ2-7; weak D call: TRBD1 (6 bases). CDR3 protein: CASSPIQGYVSYEQYF. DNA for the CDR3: TGTGCCAGCAGCCCGATTCAGGGGTACGTTTCCTACGAGCAGTACTTC.